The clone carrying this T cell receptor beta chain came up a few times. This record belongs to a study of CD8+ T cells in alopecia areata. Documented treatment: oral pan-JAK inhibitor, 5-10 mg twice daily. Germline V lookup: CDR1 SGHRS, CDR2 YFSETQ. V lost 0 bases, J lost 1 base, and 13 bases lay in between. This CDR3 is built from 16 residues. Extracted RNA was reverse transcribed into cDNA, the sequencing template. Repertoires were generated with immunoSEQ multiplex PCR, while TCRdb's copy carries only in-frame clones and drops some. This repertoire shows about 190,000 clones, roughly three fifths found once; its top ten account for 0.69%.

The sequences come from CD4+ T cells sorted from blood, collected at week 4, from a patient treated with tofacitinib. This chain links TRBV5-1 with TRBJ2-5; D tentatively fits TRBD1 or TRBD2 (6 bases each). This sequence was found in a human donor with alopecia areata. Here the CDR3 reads CASSLEGGLSQETQYF. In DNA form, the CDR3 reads TGCGCCAGCAGCTTGGAGGGGGGACTCTCCCAAGAGACCCAGTACTTC.